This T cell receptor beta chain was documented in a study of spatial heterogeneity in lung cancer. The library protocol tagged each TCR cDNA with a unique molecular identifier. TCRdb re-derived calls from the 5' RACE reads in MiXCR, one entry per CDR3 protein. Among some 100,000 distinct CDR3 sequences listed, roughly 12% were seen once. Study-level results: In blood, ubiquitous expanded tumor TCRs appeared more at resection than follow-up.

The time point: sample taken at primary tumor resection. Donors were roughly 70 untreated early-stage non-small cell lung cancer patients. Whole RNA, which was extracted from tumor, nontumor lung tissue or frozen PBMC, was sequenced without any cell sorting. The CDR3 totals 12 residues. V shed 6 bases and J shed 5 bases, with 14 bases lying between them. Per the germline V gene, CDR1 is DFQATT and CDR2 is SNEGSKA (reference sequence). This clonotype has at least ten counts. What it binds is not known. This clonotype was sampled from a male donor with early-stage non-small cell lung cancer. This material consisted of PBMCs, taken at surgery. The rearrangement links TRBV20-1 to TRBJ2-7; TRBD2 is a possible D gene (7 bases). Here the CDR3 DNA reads TGCAGTGCAAGCGGGACATCGGACGAGCAGTACTTC. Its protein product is CSASGTSDEQYF.